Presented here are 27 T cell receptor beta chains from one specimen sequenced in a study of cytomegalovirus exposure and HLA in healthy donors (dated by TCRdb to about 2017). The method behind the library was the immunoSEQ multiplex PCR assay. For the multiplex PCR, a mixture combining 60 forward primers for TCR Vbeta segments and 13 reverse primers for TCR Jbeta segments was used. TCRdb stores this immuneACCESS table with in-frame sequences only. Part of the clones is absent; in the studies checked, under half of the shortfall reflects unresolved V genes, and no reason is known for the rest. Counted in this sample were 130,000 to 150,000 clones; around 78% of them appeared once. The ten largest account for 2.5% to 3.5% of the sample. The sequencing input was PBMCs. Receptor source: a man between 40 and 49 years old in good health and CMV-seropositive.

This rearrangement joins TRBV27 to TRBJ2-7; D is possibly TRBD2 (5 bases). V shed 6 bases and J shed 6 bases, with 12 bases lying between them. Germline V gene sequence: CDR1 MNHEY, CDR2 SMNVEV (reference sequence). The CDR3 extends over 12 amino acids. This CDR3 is CASSQSGGEQYF. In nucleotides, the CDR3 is TGTGCCAGCAGCCAGAGCGGTGGCGAGCAGTACTTC.

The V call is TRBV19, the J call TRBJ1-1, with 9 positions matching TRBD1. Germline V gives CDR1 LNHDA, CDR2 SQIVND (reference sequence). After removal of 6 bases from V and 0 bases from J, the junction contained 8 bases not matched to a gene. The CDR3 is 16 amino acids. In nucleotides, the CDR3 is TGTGCCAGTAGAACACGGGGACAGGGCATGAACACTGAAGCTTTCTTT. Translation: CASRTRGQGMNTEAFF.

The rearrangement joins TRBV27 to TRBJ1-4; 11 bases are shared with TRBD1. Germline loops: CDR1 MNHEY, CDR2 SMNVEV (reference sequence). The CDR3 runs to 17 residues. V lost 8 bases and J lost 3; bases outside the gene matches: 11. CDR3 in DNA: TGTGCCAGCTCGGACAGGGGGCGATTTTCCCCTAATGAAAAACTGTTTTTT. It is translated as CASSDRGRFSPNEKLFF.

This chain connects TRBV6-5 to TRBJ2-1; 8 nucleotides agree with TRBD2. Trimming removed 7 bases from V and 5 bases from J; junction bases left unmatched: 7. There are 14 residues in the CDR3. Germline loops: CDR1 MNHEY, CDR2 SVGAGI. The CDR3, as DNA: TGTGCCAGCACGGGGGGGCTCCGCCACAATGAGCAGTTCTTC. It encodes CASTGGLRHNEQFF.

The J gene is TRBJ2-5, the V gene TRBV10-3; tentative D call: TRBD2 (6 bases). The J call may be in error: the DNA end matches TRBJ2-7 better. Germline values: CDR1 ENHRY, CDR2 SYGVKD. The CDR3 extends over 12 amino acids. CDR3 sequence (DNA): TGTGCCATCCGGGGGACCCCCAACGAGCAGTACTTC. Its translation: CAIRGTPNEQYF.

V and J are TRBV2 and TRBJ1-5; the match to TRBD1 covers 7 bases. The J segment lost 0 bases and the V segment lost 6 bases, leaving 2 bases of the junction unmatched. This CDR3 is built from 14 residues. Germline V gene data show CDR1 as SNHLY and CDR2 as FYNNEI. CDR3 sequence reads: CASRGDSSNQPQHF. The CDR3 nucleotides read TGTGCCAGCAGAGGGGACAGTAGCAATCAGCCCCAGCATTTT.

Written as DNA, the CDR3 is TGTGCCTTACCCCTGGGGCAGGGGGTGTACTATGGCTACACCTTC. It is translated as CALPLGQGVYYGYTF. The rearrangement links TRBV30 to TRBJ1-2; TRBD1 matches at 7 bases. Trimming removed 7 bases from V and 3 bases from J; junction bases left unmatched: 14. Germline V gene lookup returns CDR1 GTSNPN and CDR2 SVGIG (reference sequence). The CDR3 contains 15 residues.

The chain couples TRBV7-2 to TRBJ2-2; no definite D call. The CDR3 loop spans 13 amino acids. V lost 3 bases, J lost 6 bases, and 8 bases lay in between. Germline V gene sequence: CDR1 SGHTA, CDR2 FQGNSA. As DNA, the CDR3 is TGTGCCAGCAGCTTTCAGGTGGCCGGGGAGCTGTTTTTT. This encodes CASSFQVAGELFF.

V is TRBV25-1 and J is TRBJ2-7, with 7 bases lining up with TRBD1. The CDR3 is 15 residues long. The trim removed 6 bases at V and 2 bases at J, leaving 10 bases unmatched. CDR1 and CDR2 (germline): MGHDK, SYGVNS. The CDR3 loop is CASSPANRGTYEQYF. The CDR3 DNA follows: TGTGCCAGCAGCCCGGCGAACAGGGGAACCTACGAGCAGTACTTC.

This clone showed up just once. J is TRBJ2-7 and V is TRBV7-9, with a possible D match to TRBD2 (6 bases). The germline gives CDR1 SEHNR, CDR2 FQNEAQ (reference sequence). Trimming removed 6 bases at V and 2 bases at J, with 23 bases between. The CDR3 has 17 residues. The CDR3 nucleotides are TGTGCCAGCAGTCTCGGGGGATCCGGGAGAAGGGCCTACGAGCAGTACTTC. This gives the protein CASSLGGSGRRAYEQYF. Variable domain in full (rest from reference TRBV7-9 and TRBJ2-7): DTGVSQNPRHKITKRGQNVTFRCDPISEHNRLYWYRQTLGQGPEFLTYFQNEAQLEKSRLLSDRFSAERPKGSFSTLEIQRTEQGDSAMYLCASSLGGSGRRAYEQYFGPGTRLTVT.

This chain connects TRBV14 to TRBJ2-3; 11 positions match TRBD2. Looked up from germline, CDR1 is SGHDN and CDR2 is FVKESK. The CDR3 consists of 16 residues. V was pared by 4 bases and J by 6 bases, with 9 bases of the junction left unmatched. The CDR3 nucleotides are TGTGCCAGCAGCCGGCAGAGGACTAGCGGGCGGGATACGCAGTATTTT. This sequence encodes CASSRQRTSGRDTQYF.

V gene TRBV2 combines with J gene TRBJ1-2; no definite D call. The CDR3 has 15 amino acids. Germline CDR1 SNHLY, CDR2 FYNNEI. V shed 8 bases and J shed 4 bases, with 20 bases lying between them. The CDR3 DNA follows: TGTGCCAGCGGCAGGACGGGAGGTGGAGGCTATGGCTACACCTTC. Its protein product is CASGRTGGGGYGYTF.

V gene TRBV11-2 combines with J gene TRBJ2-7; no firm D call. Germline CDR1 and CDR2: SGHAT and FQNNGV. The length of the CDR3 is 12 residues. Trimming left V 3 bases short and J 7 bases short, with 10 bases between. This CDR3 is CASSFTSDEQYF. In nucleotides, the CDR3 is TGTGCCAGCAGCTTTACAAGTGATGAGCAGTACTTC.

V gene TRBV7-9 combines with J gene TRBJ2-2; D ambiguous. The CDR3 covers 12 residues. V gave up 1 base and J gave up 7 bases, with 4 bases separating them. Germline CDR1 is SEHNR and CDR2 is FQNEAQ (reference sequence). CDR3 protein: CASSLVVGELFF. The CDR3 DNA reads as TGTGCCAGCAGCTTAGTAGTCGGGGAGCTGTTTTTT.

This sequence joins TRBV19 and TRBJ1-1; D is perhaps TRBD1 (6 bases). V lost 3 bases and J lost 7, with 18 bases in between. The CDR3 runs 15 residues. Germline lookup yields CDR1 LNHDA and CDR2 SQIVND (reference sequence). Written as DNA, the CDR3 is TGTGCCAGTAGTATGGCAGGACGGGGGGCGGGTGAAGCTTTCTTT. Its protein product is CASSMAGRGAGEAFF.

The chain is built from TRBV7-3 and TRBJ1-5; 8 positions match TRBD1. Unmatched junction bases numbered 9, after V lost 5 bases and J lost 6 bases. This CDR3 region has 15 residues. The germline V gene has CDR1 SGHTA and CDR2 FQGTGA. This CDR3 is CASSPSTGDPQPQHF. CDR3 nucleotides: TGTGCCAGCAGCCCCTCGACAGGGGATCCTCAGCCCCAGCATTTT.

CDR3 sequence: CASRRQGVNYGYTF. In DNA, the CDR3 is TGTGCCAGCAGAAGACAGGGAGTGAACTATGGCTACACCTTC. The chain recombines TRBV2 with TRBJ1-2, with 7 bases identical to TRBD1. Germline CDR1 is SNHLY and CDR2 is FYNNEI. V shed 6 bases, J shed 2 bases, and the junction held 6 bases outside the gene matches. The CDR3 has 14 amino acids.

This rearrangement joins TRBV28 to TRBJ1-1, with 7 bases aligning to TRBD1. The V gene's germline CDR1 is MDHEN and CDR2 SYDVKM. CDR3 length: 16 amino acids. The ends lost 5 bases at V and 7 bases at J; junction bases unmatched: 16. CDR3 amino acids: CASSPPRQHPGGEAFF. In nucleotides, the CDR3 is TGTGCCAGCAGTCCCCCCCGACAGCACCCAGGGGGTGAAGCTTTCTTT.

CDR3 bases: TGTGCCAGCAGCCAAGATCGTCTGCTACAAGAGACCCAGTACTTC. This translates into CASSQDRLLQETQYF. This chain uses TRBV14 with TRBJ2-5; D is undetermined. The CDR3 runs to 15 residues. Germline-derived CDR1 and CDR2 are SGHDN and FVKESK. The V and J ends lost 0 bases and 2 bases respectively, with 10 bases between them.

DNA for the CDR3: TGTGCCAGTAGTATTCCTAGCGGGCGTTACAATGAGCAGTTCTTC. It encodes CASSIPSGRYNEQFF. The chain uses TRBV19 and TRBJ2-1; 8 nucleotides match TRBD2. Germline values: CDR1 LNHDA, CDR2 SQIVND (reference sequence). V lost 3 bases, J lost 4 bases, and 5 bases stayed unmatched. The CDR3 runs to 15 residues.

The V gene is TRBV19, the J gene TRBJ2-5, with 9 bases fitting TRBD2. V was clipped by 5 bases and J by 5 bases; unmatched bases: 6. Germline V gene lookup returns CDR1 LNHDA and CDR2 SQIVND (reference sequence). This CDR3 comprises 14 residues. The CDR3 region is CASSLGLAEETQYF. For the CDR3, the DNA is TGTGCCAGTAGTCTGGGACTAGCTGAGGAGACCCAGTACTTC.

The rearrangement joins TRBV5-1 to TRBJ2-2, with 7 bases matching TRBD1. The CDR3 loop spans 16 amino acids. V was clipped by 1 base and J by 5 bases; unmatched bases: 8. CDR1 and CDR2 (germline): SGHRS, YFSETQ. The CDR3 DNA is TGCGCCAGCAGCTTGATTCCGGGACAGCTAACCGGGGAGCTGTTTTTT. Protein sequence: CASSLIPGQLTGELFF. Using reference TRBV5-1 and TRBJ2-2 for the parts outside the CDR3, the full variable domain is KAGVTQTPRYLIKTRGQQVTLSCSPISGHRSVSWYQQTPGQGLQFLFEYFSETQRNKGNFPGRFSGRQFSNSRSEMNVSTLELGDSALYLCASSLIPGQLTGELFFGEGSRLTVL.

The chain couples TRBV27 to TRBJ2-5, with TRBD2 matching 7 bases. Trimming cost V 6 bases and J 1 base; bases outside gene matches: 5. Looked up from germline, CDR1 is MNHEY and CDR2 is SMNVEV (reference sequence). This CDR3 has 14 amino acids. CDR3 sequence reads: CASRGEGFQETQYF. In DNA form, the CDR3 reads TGTGCCAGCAGGGGGGAGGGGTTCCAAGAGACCCAGTACTTC.

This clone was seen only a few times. The CDR3 DNA sequence: TGTGCCTGGAGTGTGGGGTCCATTTCGGGAGGCTACACCTTC. This gives the protein CAWSVGSISGGYTF. This chain links TRBV30 with TRBJ1-2; no definite D call. This CDR3 spans 14 amino acids. In germline, CDR1 is GTSNPN, CDR2 SVGIG (reference sequence). Trimming pared 0 bases from V and 8 bases from J, leaving 16 bases between.

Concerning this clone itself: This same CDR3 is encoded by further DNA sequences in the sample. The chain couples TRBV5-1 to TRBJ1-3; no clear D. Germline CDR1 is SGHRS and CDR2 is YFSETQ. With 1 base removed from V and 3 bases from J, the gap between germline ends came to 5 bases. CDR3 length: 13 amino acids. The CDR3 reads CASSLNSGNTIYF. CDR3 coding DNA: TGCGCCAGCAGCTTGAATAGTGGAAACACCATATATTTT.

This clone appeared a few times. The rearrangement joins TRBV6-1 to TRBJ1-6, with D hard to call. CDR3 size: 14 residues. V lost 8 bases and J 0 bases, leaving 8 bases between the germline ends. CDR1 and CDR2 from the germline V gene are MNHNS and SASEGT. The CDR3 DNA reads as TGTGCCAGCCGGGGTGGCTCCTATAATTCACCCCTCCACTTT. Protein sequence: CASRGGSYNSPLHF.

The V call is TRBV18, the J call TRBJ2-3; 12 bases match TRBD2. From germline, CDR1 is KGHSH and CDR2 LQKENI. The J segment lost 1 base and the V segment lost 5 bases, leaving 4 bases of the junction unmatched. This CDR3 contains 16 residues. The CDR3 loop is CASSYRLAGGTDTQYF. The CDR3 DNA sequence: TGTGCCAGCTCATATAGACTAGCGGGGGGCACAGATACGCAGTATTTT.